This T cell receptor beta chain was identified in a study of OX40 agonist ivuxolimab in advanced cancers. At the level of the study: Patients in dose escalation had liver, melanoma, kidney or head and neck cancers. Enrollees could have had prior anti-PD-1, anti-PD-L1 or anti-CTLA-4 therapy, which 30% to 50% had received. Study conclusions and caveats: Blood T cells, both CD4+ and CD8+, expanded clonally by week 6 at 0.1 to 3.0 mg/kg.

Systemic immunosuppression or autoimmune disease history was grounds to exclude patients. A remark on this clone: Its target is not known.

Method: immunoSEQ multiplex PCR; TCRdb's copy keeps in-frame clones and lacks some. This table has approximately 22,000 clones, roughly 84% appearing once. This sample comprised CD4+ or CD8+ T cells sorted from blood, obtained in a trial of the OX40 agonist ivuxolimab. The TCR sequence derives from an adult with an advanced solid tumor such as melanoma, head and neck, liver or kidney cancer.

Written as DNA, the CDR3 is TGTGCCAGCAGCTTGGCGGCGGAGCAGTTCTTC. The encoded protein is CASSLAAEQFF. The rearrangement uses TRBV5-8 and TRBJ2-1; D is undetermined. The CDR3 has 11 amino acids. V was pared by 0 bases and J by 10 bases, with 5 bases between. The germline CDR1 and CDR2 sequences are SGHTS and YDEGEE.